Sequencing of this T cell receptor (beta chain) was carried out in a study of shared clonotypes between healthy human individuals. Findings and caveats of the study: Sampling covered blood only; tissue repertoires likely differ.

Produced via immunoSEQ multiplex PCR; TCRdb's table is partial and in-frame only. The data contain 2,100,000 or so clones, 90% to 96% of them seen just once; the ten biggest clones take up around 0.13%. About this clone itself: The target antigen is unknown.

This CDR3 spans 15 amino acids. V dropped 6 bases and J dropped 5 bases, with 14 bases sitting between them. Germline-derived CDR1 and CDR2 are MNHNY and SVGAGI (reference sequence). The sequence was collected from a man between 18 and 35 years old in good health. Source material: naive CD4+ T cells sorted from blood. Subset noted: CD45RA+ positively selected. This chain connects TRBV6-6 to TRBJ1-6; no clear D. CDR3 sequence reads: CASSPVSLHNSPLHF. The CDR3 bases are TGTGCCAGCAGCCCCGTGAGCCTCCATAATTCACCCCTCCACTTT.